These T cell receptor beta chains were read from a single sample in a study of OX40 agonist ivuxolimab in advanced cancers. Produced via immunoSEQ multiplex PCR; TCRdb's table is partial and in-frame only. The sample includes 90,000 or so clones, roughly 87% seen only once; the top ten take approximately 0.35%. Material: CD4+ or CD8+ T cells sorted from blood, obtained in a trial of the OX40 agonist ivuxolimab. The receptors come from an adult with an advanced solid tumor such as melanoma, head and neck, liver or kidney cancer. CDR3s leave out the opening cysteine and the closing phenylalanine or tryptophan. D genes are given only for firm matches. The listing skips clone size in some rows; elsewhere it reads once, few, many or a size class.

-,-,TRBV19,TRBJ2-1,ASTQNRDNEQF
TRBD2,-,TRBV5-1,TRBJ2-3,ASSLALAASTDTQY
TRBD1,-,TRBV6-5,TRBJ2-1,ASSSYRGSYNEQF
TRBD2,-,TRBV4-3,TRBJ2-2,ASSQDGTSGRADAGELF
-,-,TRBV2,TRBJ2-5,ASSVETQY
-,-,TRBV7-2,TRBJ2-2,ASSLPSAPGELF
TRBD1,-,TRBV7-9,TRBJ1-4,ASSLGSGTGGEKLF
-,-,TRBV28,TRBJ2-3,ASSLWTASSTDTQY
TRBD1,-,TRBV6-1,TRBJ2-5,ASTLRDREETQY
TRBD1,-,TRBV19,TRBJ2-7,ASSYPGQSYEQY
TRBD1,-,TRBV28,TRBJ2-2,ASSLPGQVVVTGELF
-,few,TRBV6-1,TRBJ1-5,ASSGITGTNQPQH
-,-,TRBV7-9,TRBJ1-1,ASSFEGNTEAF
-,-,TRBV4-1,TRBJ1-1,ASSYRGGMNTEAF